Here is one T cell receptor beta chain with its context. The target of this receptor is not known. No clone much larger than this one lies a single base away; base qualities are absent. The sample originates from a study of shared clonotypes between healthy human individuals (TCRdb year 2020). A note on the overall study: A couple of women and a few men aged 18 to 49 years were included in the cohort. Per donor, three plates each were used for CD4 naive and CD4 memory, two for CD8 naive, and one for CD8 memory. Blood TCR repertoires of four to six healthy adults were deeply sequenced to estimate repertoire size and the extent of clonotype sharing between individuals. Different laboratories and diverse techniques were used to prepare libraries and sequence TCR repertoires, to increase sequencing depth and limit assay-specific biases. Each donor's leukapheresis produced roughly between roughly 0.85 and 9.5 billion PBMCs. Results and caveats for the whole study, not just this receptor: Because the study included only a small number of donors, the genetic and exposure-history diversity represented was limited. Compared with non-shared clonotypes, the clonotypes found in all four sorted-subset donors had higher generation probabilities. Naive subsets generally had larger estimated clonotype richness than memory subsets. Pairwise subsampling indicated that sequencing depth was expected to affect the degree of clonotype sharing among donors. Sampling was restricted to blood, and TCR repertoires in tissue are likely to differ from TCR repertoires in blood. Rarefaction of sorted-subset datasets indicated incomplete sequencing despite the large sequencing depth. Across four donors, approximately 5% of naive CD4, approximately 4% of naive CD8, 2.3% of memory CD4, and over 0.35% of memory CD8 clonotypes were shared.

Donors were healthy HIV-negative adults with no recently reported acute infections or vaccinations. Every donor was a Caucasian adult residing in Nashville, Tennessee, USA. CD4+ T cells were enriched by magnetic negative selection; naive cells were then positively selected on CD45RA, and the negative fraction formed the memory subset. After blood collection by leukapheresis, PBMCs were isolated using Ficoll-Histopaque density gradient centrifugation and then cryopreserved in the vapor phase of liquid nitrogen. Purity and quantity of every magnetically sorted T cell population were checked by analytical flow cytometry. Genomic DNA was isolated from every sorted fraction and measured by UV absorbance on a Nanodrop 2000c. TCR CDR3 regions were amplified from genomic DNA by multiplex PCR using the deep immunoSEQ assay. Genomic DNA extracted from each cell subset was distributed evenly over all wells of several immunoSEQ 96-well plates, and each plate served as one replicate. For sorted subsets, around 0.2 ug of genomic DNA, equivalent to 25,000 to 35,000 T cell genomes, went into each replicate PCR. The purified libraries were quantified using a Qubit 3.0 fluorometer, sized with a Bioanalyzer 2100, and then quantified again using the KAPA Library Quantification kit. Every immunoSEQ 96-well plate was sequenced on a dedicated single-read 150-cycle Illumina NextSeq 550 flow cell. The paper's processing steps were these. Because the immunoSEQ output included only junctional sequences and no quality scores, the filtering could not be the same as the filtering used for full-length reads. To assign V/J genes and CDR3, sequences were annotated against IMGT germline references using PyIR, a Python wrapper for IgBLAST v1.9. Reads were filtered out if the reads had weak V/J assignments (E-value above 1e-6), no CDR3, stop codons, out-of-frame junctions, or ambiguous translated residues. V3J clonotypes were defined as sequences sharing the same inferred V gene, J gene, and CDR3 amino acid sequence. The percentage overlap between two repertoires was calculated by dividing the number of shared unique clonotypes by the size of the smaller repertoire. Repertoire richness was assessed with RTK rarefaction, the Chao1 estimator, and Recon v2.1 estimates of unobserved clonotypes. Generation probabilities were computed with OLGA for all TCRbeta clonotypes obtained by the gDNA method from a handful of donors. Drawn from immuneACCESS, this table holds only the in-frame rearrangements with V and J called that TCRdb kept. Clones are partly lost; checked studies trace under half to an unresolved V gene and leave the rest unexplained. V and J calls and clone size are copied from that table; D and trimming were computed from the DNA. The sample table shows 2,500,000 or so clones, and 85% to 95% are seen once. The ten largest account for around 0.35% of the sample.

The specimen sequenced was naive CD4+ T cells from PBMCs. This specimen's cell subset or site label, per the study, means: CD45RA+ positively selected. The sequence was obtained from a man younger than 35 in good health. Some clones in this sample may be carry-over from other donors' samples.

The nucleotide sequence reads as follows: TGCGCCAGCAGCCACAATTGGGGGGCGGGAGAGACCCAGTACTTC. It codes for CASSHNWGAGETQYF. In this chain, TRBV4-1 is recombined with TRBJ2-5; the D element might be TRBD1 or TRBD2, as each aligns at 6 bases. CDR1 MGHRA and CDR2 YSYEKL are derived from the germline V gene. The V and J ends are trimmed by 3 bases and 4 bases, leaving 15 bases between them. The CDR3 runs 15 residues from the cysteine to the phenylalanine. Only the CDR3 portion is preserved as DNA: 45 bases, with reading frame beginning at the first base.